This T cell receptor beta chain was sequenced for a study of blood T cell repertoires in COVID-19. Background on the study: From T cells, B-cell-depleted T cells, or PBMCs came the material, which was cDNA or gDNA.

Measured with immunoSEQ multiplex PCR; TCRdb has only the in-frame clones, and not every one. The data hold a few hundred thousand clones, with nearly 90% observed a single time. Germline values: CDR1 SEHNR, CDR2 FQNEAQ (reference sequence). After removal of 0 bases from V and 4 bases from J, the junction contained 3 bases not matched to a gene. This CDR3 contains 16 residues. Each exposed participant met a COVID-19 case in the 2 weeks preceding study entry. This TCR came from a woman between 45 and 65 years old who had been exposed to COVID-19. The sample comprised PBMCs or T cells enriched from blood (not recorded which). The V and J genes are TRBV7-9 and TRBJ2-3, with 11 bases lining up with TRBD1. CDR3: CASSLAGTGGPDTQYF. The CDR3 coding sequence is TGTGCCAGCAGCTTAGCGGGGACAGGGGGGCCAGATACGCAGTATTTT. The full variable domain, its missing parts supplied by reference TRBV7-9 and TRBJ2-3, is DTGVSQNPRHKITKRGQNVTFRCDPISEHNRLYWYRQTLGQGPEFLTYFQNEAQLEKSRLLSDRFSAERPKGSFSTLEIQRTEQGDSAMYLCASSLAGTGGPDTQYFGPGTRLTVL.